This T cell receptor (beta chain) was identified in a study of T-cell memory formation after mild COVID-19. Study-level points and caveats: Whether second-wave clones peaking at day 37 were SARS-CoV-2 specific went unconfirmed. Among CD4+ contracting clones, most were CM and EM, and CD8+ ones EMRA.

Sample barcodes and UMIs were carried by the TCR alpha and TCR beta cDNA libraries that 5'RACE generated with constant-segment primers. Each CDR3 protein gets one entry after TCRdb re-called the 5' RACE reads with MiXCR. The sample shows approximately 560,000 distinct CDR3 sequences, about 18% of them seen only once. Per germline, CDR1 MGHDK and CDR2 SYGVNS. The ends were cut back, 6 bases at V and 9 bases at J, with 12 bases in the middle. The CDR3 covers 12 residues. About this clonotype: The antigen remains unidentified.

The specimen was PBMCs or a T cell subset sorted from them (not recorded which). The TCR comes from an adult woman who had mild COVID-19 (a few samples of this study predate the infection). Cell type and time point are not known. This rearrangement joins TRBV25-1 to TRBJ1-5; D is undetermined. The CDR3 loop is CASRGSLGPQHF. The CDR3 DNA is TGTGCCAGCAGAGGGTCCCTGGGGCCCCAGCATTTT.